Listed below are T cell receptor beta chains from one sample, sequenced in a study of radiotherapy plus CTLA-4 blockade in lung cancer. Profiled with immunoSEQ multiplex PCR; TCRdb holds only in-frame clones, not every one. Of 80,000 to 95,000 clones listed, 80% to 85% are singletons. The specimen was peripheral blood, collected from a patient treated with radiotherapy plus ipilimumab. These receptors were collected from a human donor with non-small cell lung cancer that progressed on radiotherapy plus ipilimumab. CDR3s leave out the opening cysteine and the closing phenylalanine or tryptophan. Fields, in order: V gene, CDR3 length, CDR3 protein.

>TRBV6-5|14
ASSYGAGGIPGELF
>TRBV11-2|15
ASSLTSGPGKSHEQY
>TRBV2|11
ASSEGTTYEQY
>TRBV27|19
ASSFWGLDEEKGVRTDTQY
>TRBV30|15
ACRKGQGGGSGNTIY
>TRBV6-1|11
ASSELTNTEAF
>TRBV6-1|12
ASSDRGLSYEQY
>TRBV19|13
ASSIGTSVTGELF
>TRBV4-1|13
ASSQGTGINYGYT
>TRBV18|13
ASSLPGSNTGELF
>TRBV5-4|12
ASSPPGLPNEQF
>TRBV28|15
ASLTLGTGPMNTEAF
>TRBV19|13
ASSRQGAGATEAF
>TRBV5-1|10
ASSLVSDTQY
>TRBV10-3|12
ATGDMTGDYEQY
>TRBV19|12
ASSPRELNTEAF
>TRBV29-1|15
SVEGAGTSGSSYEQY
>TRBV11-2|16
ASSRRASGYGSYNEQF
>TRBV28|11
ASSKPGEHTIY
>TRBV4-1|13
ASSPPGGSTDTQY
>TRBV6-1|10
ASSETGTAQF
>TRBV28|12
ASRNGIRAEEAF
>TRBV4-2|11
ASSREGANEQF
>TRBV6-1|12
ASHFSRANQPQH
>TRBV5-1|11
ATSRGLDETQY
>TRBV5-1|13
ASSTSTGAGEKLF
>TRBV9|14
ASSSSPGTTNEKLF
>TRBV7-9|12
ASSRSLPGHEAF
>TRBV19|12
ASRVSGRSYEQY
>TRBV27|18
ASSLSGLAGRWGAKETQY
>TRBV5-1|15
ASSDGTGVRGTDTQY
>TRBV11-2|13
ASSLVPSNTGELF
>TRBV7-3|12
ASSLTGFADTQY
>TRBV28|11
ASTGTGKIEQY
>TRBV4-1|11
ASSQTQGDEQF
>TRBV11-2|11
ASSAYTDYGYT
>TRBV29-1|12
SVSGQGSLETQY
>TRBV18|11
ASSQGQQETQY
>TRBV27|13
ASSHTSGGPYGYT
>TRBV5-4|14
ASSLISGTRPYEQY
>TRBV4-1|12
ASSHDGTYYEQY
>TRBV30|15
AWRLLAETDVPGELF
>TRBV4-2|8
ASSHADRG
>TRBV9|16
ASSVDGGLAGTTGELF
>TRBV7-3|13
ASSLIRTGNNEQF
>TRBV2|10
ASNPGPYEQY
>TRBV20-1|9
SGMKQETQY
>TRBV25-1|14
ASSDSSSGIHNEQF
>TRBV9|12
ASSGVGSYNEQF
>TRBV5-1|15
ASSTQLAGGNTGELF
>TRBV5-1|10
ASSLDSYGYT